This T cell receptor (beta chain) was identified in a study of blood T cells in healthy people across ages. Sample-barcoded 5' priming and a J-beta primer mix drove a second PCR of roughly 6 to 12 cycles. A single record per CDR3 protein comes from TCRdb applying MiXCR to the 5' RACE reads. The data contain about 1,400,000 distinct CDR3 sequences, roughly 59% of them singletons. The V gene's germline CDR1 is LGHNA and CDR2 YSLEER. The CDR3 sequence is 16 residues long. With 0 bases removed from V and 5 bases from J, the gap between germline ends came to 16 bases. Input material: blood. The source of this sequence is a man younger than 30 in good health. The genes are TRBV4-3 and TRBJ1-2, with D possibly being TRBD1 (5 bases). CDR3 sequence: CASSQERAAGGYGYTF. The DNA of the CDR3 is TGCGCCAGCAGCCAAGAGAGGGCAGCCGGGGGTTATGGCTACACCTTC.